The clone carrying this TCR beta chain has just a few counts. The antigen remains undetermined. Sequence at one end of the junction differs from germline and may be a read error. This sample stems from a study of T cell repertoires in cytomegalovirus infection. Study-level information: TCR beta signatures that were public indicated CMV infection and matching HLA type.

Notes on the study in general: In two of eight donors, the top clonotype was HLA-C-restricted CMV-specific.

MiXCR was run by TCRdb on the reads, yielding one entry per CDR3 protein. The repertoire holds about 920,000 distinct CDR3 sequences, around 32% seen once, with 11% to 15% in the top ten. The CDR3 has 10 amino acids. Looked up from germline, CDR1 is MNHEY and CDR2 is SVGAGI. The clonotype was recovered from a human donor in good health (CMV status not recorded). Some clones in this sample may be carry-over from other donors' samples. The V gene is TRBV6-5, the J gene TRBJ2-1; no clear D gene. The starting material was cultured CD8+ T cells from PBMCs, obtained from culture after CMV antigen stimulation. The chain's CDR3 is CASRYKGQFF. In nucleotides, the CDR3 is TGTGCCAGCCGTTATAAGGGGCAGTTCTTC.